This record looks at one T cell receptor beta chain sequence and its context. Trimming stripped 1 base from V and 7 bases from J, with 18 bases between. The germline V gene has CDR1 SGHRS and CDR2 YFSETQ. This CDR3 comprises 15 residues. Each CDR3 protein is one row after TCRdb ran MiXCR on the 5' RACE reads. The profile covers approximately 74,000 distinct CDR3 sequences, with 5.2% appearing a single time and less than 7.5% taken by the ten largest. This sample was included in a study of neurological immune-mediated disorders. The clonotype comes from a man aged 18 to 29 with multiple sclerosis. Sequenced input: PBMCs. The chain recombines TRBV5-1 with TRBJ2-7, with D possibly being TRBD2 (5 bases). In nucleotides, the CDR3 is TGCGCCAGCAGCTTGTCCGGCAAGCGGTCAGAAGAGCAGTACTTC. As protein: CASSLSGKRSEEQYF. The complete variable domain, with remaining parts taken from reference TRBV5-1 and TRBJ2-7, reads KAGVTQTPRYLIKTRGQQVTLSCSPISGHRSVSWYQQTPGQGLQFLFEYFSETQRNKGNFPGRFSGRQFSNSRSEMNVSTLELGDSALYLCASSLSGKRSEEQYFGPGTRLTVT.